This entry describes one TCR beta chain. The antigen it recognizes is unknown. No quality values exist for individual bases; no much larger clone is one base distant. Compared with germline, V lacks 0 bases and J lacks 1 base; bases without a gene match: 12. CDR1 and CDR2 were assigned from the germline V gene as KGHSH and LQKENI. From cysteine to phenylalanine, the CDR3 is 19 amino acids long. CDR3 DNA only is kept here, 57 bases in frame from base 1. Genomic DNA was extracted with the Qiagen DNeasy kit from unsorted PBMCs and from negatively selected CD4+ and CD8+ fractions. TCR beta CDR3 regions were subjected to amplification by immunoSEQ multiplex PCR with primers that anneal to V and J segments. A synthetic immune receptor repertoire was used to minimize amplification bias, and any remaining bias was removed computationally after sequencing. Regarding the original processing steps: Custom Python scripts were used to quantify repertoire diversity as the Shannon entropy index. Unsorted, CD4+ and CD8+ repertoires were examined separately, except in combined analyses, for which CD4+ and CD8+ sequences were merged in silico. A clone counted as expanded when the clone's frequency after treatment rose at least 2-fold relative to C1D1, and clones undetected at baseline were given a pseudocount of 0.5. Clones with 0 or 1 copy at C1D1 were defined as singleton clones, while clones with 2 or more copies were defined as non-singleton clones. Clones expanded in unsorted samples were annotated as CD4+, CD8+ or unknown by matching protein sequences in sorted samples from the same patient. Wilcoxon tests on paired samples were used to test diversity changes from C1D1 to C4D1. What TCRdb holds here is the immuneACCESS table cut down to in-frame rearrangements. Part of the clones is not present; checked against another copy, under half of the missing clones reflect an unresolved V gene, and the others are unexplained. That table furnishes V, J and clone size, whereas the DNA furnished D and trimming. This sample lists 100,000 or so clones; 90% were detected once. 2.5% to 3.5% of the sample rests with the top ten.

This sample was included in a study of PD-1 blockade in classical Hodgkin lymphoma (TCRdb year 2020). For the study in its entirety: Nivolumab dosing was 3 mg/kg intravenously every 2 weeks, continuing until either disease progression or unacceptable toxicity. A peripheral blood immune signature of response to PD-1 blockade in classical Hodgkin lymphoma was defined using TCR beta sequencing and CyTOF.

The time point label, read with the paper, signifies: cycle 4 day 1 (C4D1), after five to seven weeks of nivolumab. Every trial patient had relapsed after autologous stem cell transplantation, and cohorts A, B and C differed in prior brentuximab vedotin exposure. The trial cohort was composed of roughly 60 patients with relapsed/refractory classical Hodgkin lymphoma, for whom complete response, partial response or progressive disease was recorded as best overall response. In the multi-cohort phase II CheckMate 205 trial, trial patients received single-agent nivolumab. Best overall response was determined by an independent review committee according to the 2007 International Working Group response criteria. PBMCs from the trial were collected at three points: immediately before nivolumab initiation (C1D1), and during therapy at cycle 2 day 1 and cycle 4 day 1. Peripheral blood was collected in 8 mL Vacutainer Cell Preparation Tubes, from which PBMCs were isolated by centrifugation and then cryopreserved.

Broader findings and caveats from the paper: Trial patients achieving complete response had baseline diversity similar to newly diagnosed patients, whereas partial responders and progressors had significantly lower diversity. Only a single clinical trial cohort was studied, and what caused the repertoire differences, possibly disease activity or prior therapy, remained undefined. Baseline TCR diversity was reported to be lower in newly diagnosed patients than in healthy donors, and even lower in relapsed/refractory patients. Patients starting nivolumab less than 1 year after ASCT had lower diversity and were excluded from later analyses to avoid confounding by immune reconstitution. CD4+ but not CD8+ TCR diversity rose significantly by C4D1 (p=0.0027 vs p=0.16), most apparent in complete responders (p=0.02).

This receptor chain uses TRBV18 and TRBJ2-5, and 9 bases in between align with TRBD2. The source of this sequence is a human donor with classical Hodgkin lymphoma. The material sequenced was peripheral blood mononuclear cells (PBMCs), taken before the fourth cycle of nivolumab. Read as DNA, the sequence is TGTGCCAGCTCACCACCGAGGGTCCAGGGACTAGCAGTCCAAGAGACCCAGTACTTC. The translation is CASSPPRVQGLAVQETQYF.